This TCR beta chain stems from a study of somatic mutations in T cells in chronic GVHD (dated by TCRdb to the early 2020s). Genomic DNA was isolated and then used for TCRbeta deep sequencing. TCRbeta CDR3 sequencing and initial data processing were performed with the immunoSEQ assay as a commercial service. Per the original workflow: Reads were demultiplexed, adapter and primer sequences were removed, similar clones were merged by frequency-ratio clustering, and V, D, J genes were annotated with IMGT. In TCRdb, the immuneACCESS table is reduced to in-frame sequences with V and J assigned. These tables do not hold every clone; where another copy was compared, an unresolved V gene accounts for under half, and the others remain unexplained. V and J calls and clone size come straight from that table; D and trimming were deduced from the DNA. Recorded for this sample are around 13,000 clones; roughly three quarters of them occurred a single time. The ten biggest clones cover roughly 32% of the sample.

Points on this clone: Its antigen target is currently unknown. No base qualities exist here, and no much larger clone lies one base off it. At the DNA level, this CDR3 is encoded by other sequences in the same sample as well.

Sorting staining used anti-CD3, anti-CD4, anti-CD8 and a Vbeta20 antibody from the IOTest Beta Mark kit on a FACSAria III, with purity above 98%. Mononuclear cells were isolated by Ficoll-Paque PLUS density gradient centrifugation from peripheral blood that had been collected in sodium heparin tubes. CD4+ Vbeta20+, CD4+ Vbeta20-, and CD8+ T cell fractions were FACS-sorted before TCRbeta deep sequencing. The germline V gene encodes CDR1 MNHEY and CDR2 SVGAGI. The CDR3 sequence holds 15 residues, the cysteine and phenylalanine included. The entry retains the CDR3 DNA only, 45 bases that are in frame from base 1. Cut back by 0 bases and 2 bases, the V and J ends lie 9 bases apart.

Recombination linked TRBV6-5 to TRBJ2-3, with TRBD2 perhaps the D gene, on 6 matching bases. The sequenced material came from Vbeta20-negative CD4+ T cells from blood. The meaning of the sample's cell subset or site label: CD4+ T cells sorted as TCR Vbeta20 negative by flow cytometry. The receptor was derived from a male patient aged 50 to 59 with chronic graft-versus-host disease. After a transplant, certain T cells may trace back to the graft donor. The nucleotide sequence is TGTGCCAGCAGTTACTCGGGGGGACCCACAGATACGCAGTATTTT. It specifies CASSYSGGPTDTQYF.